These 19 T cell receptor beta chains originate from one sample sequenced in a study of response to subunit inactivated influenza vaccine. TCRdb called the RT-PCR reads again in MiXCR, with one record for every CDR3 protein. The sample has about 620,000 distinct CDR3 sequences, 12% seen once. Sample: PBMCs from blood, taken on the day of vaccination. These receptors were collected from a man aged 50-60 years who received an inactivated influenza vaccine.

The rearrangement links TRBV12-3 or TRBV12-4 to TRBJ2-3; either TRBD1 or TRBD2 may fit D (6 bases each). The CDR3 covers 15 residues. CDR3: CASHDRTTTTDTQYF. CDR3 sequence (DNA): TGTGCGTCCCACGACAGGACTACCACCACAGATACGCAGTATTTT.

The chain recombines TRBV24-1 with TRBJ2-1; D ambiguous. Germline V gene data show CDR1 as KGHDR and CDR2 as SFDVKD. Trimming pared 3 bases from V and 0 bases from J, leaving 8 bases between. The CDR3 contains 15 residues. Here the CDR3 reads CATSDPLISYNEQFF. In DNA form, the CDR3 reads TGTGCCACCAGTGATCCCCTTATCTCCTACAATGAGCAGTTCTTC.

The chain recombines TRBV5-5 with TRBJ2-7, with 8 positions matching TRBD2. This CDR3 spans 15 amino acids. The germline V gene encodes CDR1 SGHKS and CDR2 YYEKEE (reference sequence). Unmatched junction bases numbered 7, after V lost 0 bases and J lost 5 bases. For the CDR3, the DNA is TGTGCCAGCAGCTTGGTAGGACTAGCCTCGGACGAGCAGTACTTC. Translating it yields CASSLVGLASDEQYF.

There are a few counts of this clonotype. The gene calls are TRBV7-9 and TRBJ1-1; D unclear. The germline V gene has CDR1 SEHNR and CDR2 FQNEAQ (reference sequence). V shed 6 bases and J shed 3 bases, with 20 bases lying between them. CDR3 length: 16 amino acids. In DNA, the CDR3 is TGTGCCAGCAGGCCTTACCGGACTCTTTCTTACACTGAAGCTTTCTTT. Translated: CASRPYRTLSYTEAFF.

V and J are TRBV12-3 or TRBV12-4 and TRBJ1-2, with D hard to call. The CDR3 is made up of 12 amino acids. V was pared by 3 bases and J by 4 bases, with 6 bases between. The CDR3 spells CASSLGFYGYTF. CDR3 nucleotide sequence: TGTGCCAGCAGTTTGGGGTTCTATGGCTACACCTTC.

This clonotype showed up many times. The CDR3 nucleotides are TGCAGTGCTAGAGATCTGCTAGCGGGAGGAGAGACCCAGTACTTC. It translates to CSARDLLAGGETQYF. The V call is TRBV20-1, the J call TRBJ2-5; TRBD2 matches 11 bases. Looked up from germline, CDR1 is DFQATT and CDR2 is SNEGSKA (reference sequence). The CDR3 runs 15 residues. Trimming at V came to 0 bases and at J to 4 bases, leaving 4 bases not matched to a gene.

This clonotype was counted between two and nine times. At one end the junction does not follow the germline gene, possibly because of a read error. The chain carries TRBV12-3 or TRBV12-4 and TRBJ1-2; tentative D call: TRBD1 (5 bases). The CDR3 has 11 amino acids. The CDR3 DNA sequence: TGTGCCAGCAGTTTCGGGGCGTCGGGCGCCTTC. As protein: CASSFGASGAF.

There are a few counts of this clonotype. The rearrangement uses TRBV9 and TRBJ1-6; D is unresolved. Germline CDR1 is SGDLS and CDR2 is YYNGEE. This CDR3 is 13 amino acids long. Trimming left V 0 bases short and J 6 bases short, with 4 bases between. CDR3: CASSVGANSPLHF. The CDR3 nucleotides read TGTGCCAGCAGCGTAGGTGCTAATTCACCCCTCCACTTT.

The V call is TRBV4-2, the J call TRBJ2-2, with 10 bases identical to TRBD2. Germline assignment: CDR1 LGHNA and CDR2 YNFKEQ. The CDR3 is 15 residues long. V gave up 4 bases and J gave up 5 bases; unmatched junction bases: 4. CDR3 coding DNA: TGTGCCAGCAGCCCTAGCGGGAGTATGACCGGGGAGCTGTTTTTT. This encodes CASSPSGSMTGELFF.

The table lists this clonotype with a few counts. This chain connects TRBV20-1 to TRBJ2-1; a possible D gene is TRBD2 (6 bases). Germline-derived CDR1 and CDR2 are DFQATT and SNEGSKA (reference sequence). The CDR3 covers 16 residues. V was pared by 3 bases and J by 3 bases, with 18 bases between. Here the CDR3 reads CSASPPGGRSYNEQFF. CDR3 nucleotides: TGCAGTGCTAGCCCCCCTGGAGGGCGGAGCTACAATGAGCAGTTCTTC.

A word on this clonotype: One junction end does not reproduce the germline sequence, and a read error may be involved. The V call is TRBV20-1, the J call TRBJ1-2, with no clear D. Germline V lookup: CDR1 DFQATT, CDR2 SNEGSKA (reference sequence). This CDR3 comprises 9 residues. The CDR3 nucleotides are TGCAGTGCCTCGTCTCCCCCCTTCTTC. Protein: CSASSPPFF.

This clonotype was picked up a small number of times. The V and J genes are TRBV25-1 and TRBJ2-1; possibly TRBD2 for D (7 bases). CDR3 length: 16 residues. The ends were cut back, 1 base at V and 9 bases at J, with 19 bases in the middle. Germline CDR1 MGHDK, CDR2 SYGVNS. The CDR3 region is CASSEWGGGDFGEQFF. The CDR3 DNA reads TGTGCCAGCAGTGAATGGGGAGGGGGGGATTTCGGTGAGCAGTTCTTC.

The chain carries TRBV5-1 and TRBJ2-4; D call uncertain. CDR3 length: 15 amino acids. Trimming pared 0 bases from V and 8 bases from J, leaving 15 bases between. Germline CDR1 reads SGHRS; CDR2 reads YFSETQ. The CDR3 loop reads CASSLELGGLDIQYF. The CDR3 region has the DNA TGCGCCAGCAGCTTGGAACTCGGTGGGTTGGACATTCAGTACTTC.

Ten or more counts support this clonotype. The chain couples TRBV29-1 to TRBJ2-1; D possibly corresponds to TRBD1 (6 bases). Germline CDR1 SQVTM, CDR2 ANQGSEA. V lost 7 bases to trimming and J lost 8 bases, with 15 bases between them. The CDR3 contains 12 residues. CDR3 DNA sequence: TGCAGCGGGGACACAGGACCGCATGAGCAGTTCTTC. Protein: CSGDTGPHEQFF.

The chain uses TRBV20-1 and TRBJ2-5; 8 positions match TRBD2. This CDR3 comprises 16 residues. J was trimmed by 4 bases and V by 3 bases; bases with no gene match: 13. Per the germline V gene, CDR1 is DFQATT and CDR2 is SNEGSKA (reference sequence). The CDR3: CSARAPGLGDGETQYF. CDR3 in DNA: TGCAGTGCTAGGGCACCGGGACTAGGAGACGGAGAGACCCAGTACTTC.

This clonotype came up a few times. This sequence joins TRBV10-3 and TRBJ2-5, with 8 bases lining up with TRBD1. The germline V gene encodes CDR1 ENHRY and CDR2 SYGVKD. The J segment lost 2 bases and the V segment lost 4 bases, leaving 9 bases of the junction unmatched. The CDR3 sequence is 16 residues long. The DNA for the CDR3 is TGTGCCATCAGTGGTCGGGGTACAGGGGGACAAGAGACCCAGTACTTC. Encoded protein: CAISGRGTGGQETQYF.

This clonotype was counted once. The CDR3 nucleotides are TGCGCCAGCAGTGAACGGGGGGAAAGCTACGAGCAGTACTTC. It is translated as CASSERGESYEQYF. The rearrangement links TRBV10-2 to TRBJ2-7; 7 bases fit TRBD2. The CDR3 runs 14 residues. CDR1 is WSHSY and CDR2 is SAAADI in the germline V gene. The junction had 5 bases not matched to a gene; V was cut back by 3 bases and J by 3 bases.

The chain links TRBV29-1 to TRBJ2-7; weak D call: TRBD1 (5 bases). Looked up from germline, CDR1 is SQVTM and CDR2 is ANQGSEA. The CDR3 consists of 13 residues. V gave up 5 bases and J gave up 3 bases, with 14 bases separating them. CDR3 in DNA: TGCAGCGTTAATTTCGGTCAGGGCTACGAGCAGTACTTC. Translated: CSVNFGQGYEQYF.

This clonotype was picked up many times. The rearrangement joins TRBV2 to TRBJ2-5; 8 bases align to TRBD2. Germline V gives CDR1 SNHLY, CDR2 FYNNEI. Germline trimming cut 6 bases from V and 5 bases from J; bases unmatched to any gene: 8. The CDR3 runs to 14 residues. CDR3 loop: CASRVAGSMETQYF. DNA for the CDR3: TGTGCCAGCAGGGTAGCGGGATCGATGGAGACCCAGTACTTC. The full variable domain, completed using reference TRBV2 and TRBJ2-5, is EPEVTQTPSHQVTQMGQEVILRCVPISNHLYFYWYRQILGQKVEFLVSFYNNEISEKSEIFDDQFSVERPDGSNFTLKIRSTKLEDSAMYFCASRVAGSMETQYFGPGTRLLVL.